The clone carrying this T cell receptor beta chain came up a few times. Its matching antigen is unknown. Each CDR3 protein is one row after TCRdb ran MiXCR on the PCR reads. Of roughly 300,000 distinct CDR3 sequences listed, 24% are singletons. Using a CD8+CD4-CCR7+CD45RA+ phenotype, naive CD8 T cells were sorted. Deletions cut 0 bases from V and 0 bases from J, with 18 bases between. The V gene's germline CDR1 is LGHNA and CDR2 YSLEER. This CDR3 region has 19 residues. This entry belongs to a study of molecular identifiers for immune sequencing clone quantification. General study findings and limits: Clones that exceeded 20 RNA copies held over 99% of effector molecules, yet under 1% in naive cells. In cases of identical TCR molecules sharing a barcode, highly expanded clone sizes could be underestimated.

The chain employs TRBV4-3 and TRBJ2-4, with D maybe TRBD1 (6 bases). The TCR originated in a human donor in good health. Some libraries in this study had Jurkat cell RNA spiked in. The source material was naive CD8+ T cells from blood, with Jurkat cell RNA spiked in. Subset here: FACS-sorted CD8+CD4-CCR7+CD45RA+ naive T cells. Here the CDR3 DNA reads TGCGCCAGCAGCCAAGATGGCCAGGGGCCCCTCTTAGCCAAAAACATTCAGTACTTC. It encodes CASSQDGQGPLLAKNIQYF.